These 28 T cell receptor beta chains originate from one sample sequenced in a study of blood T cell repertoires in COVID-19. Profiled with immunoSEQ multiplex PCR; TCRdb holds only in-frame clones, not every one. The repertoire holds tens of thousands of clones, 87% seen once, with around 7.4% in the top ten. Source material: peripheral blood. The source is a human donor with acute or convalescent COVID-19. The donor label of this sample is uncertain.

The chain recombines TRBV6-5 with TRBJ2-1; TRBD1 aligns across 7 bases. The V segment lost 3 bases and the J segment 1 base; nucleotides outside the gene matches: 3. The CDR3 length is 15 residues. Germline assignment: CDR1 MNHEY and CDR2 SVGAGI. For the CDR3, the DNA is TGTGCCAGCAGTTATCGGACAGGATCCTACAATGAGCAGTTCTTC. This codes for CASSYRTGSYNEQFF.

The chain combines TRBV12-3 or TRBV12-4 with TRBJ2-2; 7 nucleotides align to TRBD2. J was trimmed by 3 bases and V by 8 bases; bases with no gene match: 3. The CDR3 runs 13 residues. In DNA form, the CDR3 reads TGTGCCAGCGCGGGGGAGTACACCGGGGAGCTGTTTTTT. Its translation: CASAGEYTGELFF.

The CDR3 DNA follows: TGTGCCAGCAGTTCCCCAGGAGCGGGGCCGACAGATACGCAGTATTTT. Translated, it gives CASSSPGAGPTDTQYF. This chain connects TRBV28 to TRBJ2-3; 7 nucleotides match TRBD2. CDR1 MDHEN and CDR2 SYDVKM come from the germline V gene. V was pared by 4 bases and J by 3 bases, with 10 bases of the junction left unmatched. The CDR3 is 16 amino acids.

The rearrangement links TRBV28 to TRBJ2-3, with 8 bases identical to TRBD1. The junction had 3 bases not matched to a gene; V was cut back by 4 bases and J by 3 bases. Germline V CDR1 and CDR2: MDHEN, SYDVKM. The CDR3 has 14 amino acids. CDR3 loop: CASSWTGRTDTQYF. CDR3 coding DNA: TGTGCCAGCAGTTGGACAGGGAGGACAGATACGCAGTATTTT.

This chain links TRBV7-2 with TRBJ2-6, with unresolved D. CDR1 and CDR2 (germline): SGHTA, FQGNSA. The V and J ends lost 5 bases and 0 bases respectively, with 8 bases between them. This CDR3 has 15 residues. CDR3 region: CASSVRNSGANVLTF. The CDR3 coding sequence is TGTGCCAGCAGCGTCAGGAACTCTGGGGCCAACGTCCTGACTTTC. Complete variable domain (other parts from reference TRBV7-2 and TRBJ2-6): GAGVSQSPSNKVTEKGKDVELRCDPISGHTALYWYRQSLGQGLEFLIYFQGNSAPDKSGLPSDRFSAERTGGSVSTLTIQRTQQEDSAVYLCASSVRNSGANVLTFGAGSRLTVL.

The rearrangement joins TRBV7-9 to TRBJ2-7; D uncertain. This CDR3 spans 14 amino acids. Trimming shortened V by 4 bases and J by 0 bases, and 10 bases separated the two germline ends. Germline V gives CDR1 SEHNR, CDR2 FQNEAQ (reference sequence). Written as DNA, the CDR3 is TGTGCCAGCAGCTCAATATCCAGCTCCTACGAGCAGTACTTC. As protein: CASSSISSSYEQYF.

V usage is TRBV24-1 and J usage is TRBJ2-5, with D perhaps matching TRBD2 (5 bases). This CDR3 contains 12 residues. The ends were cut back, 6 bases at V and 7 bases at J, with 11 bases in the middle. CDR1 KGHDR and CDR2 SFDVKD come from the germline V gene. The CDR3 sequence is CATSQPRGTQYF. Written as DNA, the CDR3 is TGTGCCACCAGTCAACCCCGGGGGACCCAGTACTTC.

The gene calls are TRBV9 and TRBJ2-2, with 8 bases lining up with TRBD2. Germline CDR1 and CDR2: SGDLS and YYNGEE. V lost 0 bases to trimming and J lost 2 bases; unmatched junction nucleotides: 3. The CDR3 runs 16 residues. CDR3 sequence reads: CASSVAAGANTGELFF. DNA of the CDR3: TGTGCCAGCAGCGTAGCAGCGGGGGCCAACACCGGGGAGCTGTTTTTT. Filled out from reference TRBV9 and TRBJ2-2, the complete variable domain reads DSGVTQTPKHLITATGQRVTLRCSPRSGDLSVYWYQQSLDQGLQFLIQYYNGEERAKGNILERFSAQQFPDLHSELNLSSLELGDSALYFCASSVAAGANTGELFFGEGSRLTVL.

The gene calls are TRBV7-6 and TRBJ2-3; 9 nucleotides agree with TRBD1. V lost 5 bases to trimming and J lost 2 bases; unmatched junction nucleotides: 8. The CDR3 spans 16 residues. Looked up from germline, CDR1 is SGHVS and CDR2 is FNYEAQ. The CDR3 nucleotides are TGTGCCAGCAGCCCCTTCGACAGGGGGTACACAGATACGCAGTATTTT. The encoded protein is CASSPFDRGYTDTQYF.

The chain couples TRBV30 to TRBJ2-3, with D unresolved. Germline loops: CDR1 GTSNPN, CDR2 SVGIG (reference sequence). The CDR3 has 14 amino acids. The ends were cut back, 2 bases at V and 2 bases at J, with 11 bases in the middle. CDR3 region: CAWSPPPVTDTQYF. The CDR3 nucleotides are TGTGCCTGGAGTCCCCCCCCCGTCACAGATACGCAGTATTTT.

This chain uses TRBV15 with TRBJ2-5; D gene ambiguous. V was cut by 2 bases and J by 0 bases, with 10 bases left in between. Germline values: CDR1 LNHNV, CDR2 YYDKDF (reference sequence). The CDR3 runs 15 residues. The CDR3 DNA reads TGTGCCACCAGCAGATTAGTGGAGAACCAAGAGACCCAGTACTTC. Its translation: CATSRLVENQETQYF.

J is TRBJ1-6 and V is TRBV7-2, with 7 positions matching TRBD1. The CDR3 has 16 residues. Germline values: CDR1 SGHTA, CDR2 FQGNSA. V gave up 0 bases and J gave up 7 bases; unmatched junction bases: 6. The chain's CDR3 is CASSLATGTANSPLHF. The CDR3 DNA reads TGTGCCAGCAGCTTAGCTACCGGGACAGCGAATTCACCCCTCCACTTT.

The V and J genes are TRBV9 and TRBJ2-7; possible D gene TRBD2, 5 bases. This CDR3 is 15 amino acids long. CDR1 and CDR2 (germline): SGDLS, YYNGEE. Deletions cut 0 bases from V and 0 bases from J, with 10 bases between. The DNA of the CDR3 is TGTGCCAGCAGCGTAGGTGGGAGCAGCTCCTACGAGCAGTACTTC. Translated: CASSVGGSSSYEQYF.

The chain recombines TRBV28 with TRBJ1-5, with TRBD1 as a possible D gene (6 bases). The CDR3 runs to 15 residues. V was trimmed by 5 bases and J by 7 bases, leaving 18 bases between them. CDR1 and CDR2 from the germline V gene are MDHEN and SYDVKM. CDR3 bases: TGTGCCAGCAGTCCCCCCCTGGGGGCAGGGCAGCCCCAGCATTTT. Amino acid sequence: CASSPPLGAGQPQHF.

CDR3 sequence reads: CASSPYRVWVNEQFF. The CDR3 DNA sequence: TGTGCCAGCAGTCCTTACAGGGTTTGGGTGAATGAGCAGTTCTTC. The chain joins TRBV7-9 to TRBJ2-1, with a possible D match to TRBD1 (6 bases). Germline CDR1 is SEHNR and CDR2 is FQNEAQ (reference sequence). V dropped 6 bases and J dropped 7 bases, with 19 bases sitting between them. This CDR3 is 15 amino acids long. The variable domain in full, completed from reference TRBV7-9 and TRBJ2-1, reads DTGVSQNPRHKITKRGQNVTFRCDPISEHNRLYWYRQTLGQGPEFLTYFQNEAQLEKSRLLSDRFSAERPKGSFSTLEIQRTEQGDSAMYLCASSPYRVWVNEQFFGPGTRLTVL.

The chain employs TRBV7-9 and TRBJ1-2; tentative D call: TRBD1 (5 bases). Germline values: CDR1 SEHNR, CDR2 FQNEAQ (reference sequence). Trimming removed 5 bases from V and 6 bases from J, with 13 bases in between. The CDR3 spans 13 residues. The CDR3 here is CASSSRVQDGYTF. CDR3 DNA sequence: TGTGCCAGCAGCAGCAGGGTGCAGGATGGCTACACCTTC.

This chain connects TRBV6-2 or TRBV6-3 to TRBJ2-7; TRBD2 aligns across 14 bases. Germline V lookup: CDR1 MNHEY, CDR2 SVGEGT. The CDR3 has 19 amino acids. The V segment lost 2 bases and the J segment 0 bases; nucleotides outside the gene matches: 9. The CDR3 region has the DNA TGTGCCAGCAGTTACCGCGGGACTAGCGGGGGCTCAAGCTCCTACGAGCAGTACTTC. Translation gives CASSYRGTSGGSSSYEQYF.

The rearrangement joins TRBV19 to TRBJ1-6; D might be TRBD1 (5 bases). Germline V gene sequence: CDR1 LNHDA, CDR2 SQIVND (reference sequence). V was trimmed by 4 bases and J by 1 base, leaving 8 bases between them. There are 15 residues in the CDR3. In nucleotides, the CDR3 is TGTGCCAGTAGTAGGGAGGGGTCCTATAATTCACCCCTCCACTTT. This codes for CASSREGSYNSPLHF.

Worth noting for this clone: In the same sample, other DNA sequences code for this CDR3. The rearrangement uses TRBV7-3 and TRBJ1-1; 8 positions match TRBD1. The germline CDR1 and CDR2 sequences are SGHTA and FQGTGA. The CDR3 has 13 amino acids. The trim removed 5 bases at V and 3 bases at J, leaving 2 bases unmatched. The CDR3 coding sequence is TGTGCCAGCAGCCCACAGGGGGACACTGAAGCTTTCTTT. This encodes CASSPQGDTEAFF.

The chain recombines TRBV11-2 with TRBJ2-5; 11 bases agree with TRBD2. With 1 base clipped from V and 5 bases from J, the junction kept 3 bases outside the gene matches. Germline CDR1 reads SGHAT; CDR2 reads FQNNGV. CDR3 length: 15 amino acids. The CDR3 sequence is CASSLGTSGGETQYF. The CDR3 DNA is TGTGCCAGCAGCTTAGGAACTAGCGGGGGCGAGACCCAGTACTTC.

V gene TRBV3-1 (or the pseudogene TRBV3-2) combines with J gene TRBJ1-1; no clear D. The V and J ends lost 4 bases and 0 bases respectively, with 12 bases between them. The V gene's germline CDR1 is LGHDT and CDR2 YNNKEL (reference sequence). CDR3 size: 15 residues. The chain's CDR3 is CASSPMRVMNTEAFF. The CDR3 DNA is TGTGCCAGCAGCCCCATGCGGGTCATGAACACTGAAGCTTTCTTT.

The count of this clone is one. The V call is TRBV6-7, the J call TRBJ2-1; 7 nucleotides align to TRBD2. TRBV6-7 is placed among ORFs of uncertain function. CDR3 length: 15 residues. V dropped 8 bases and J dropped 5; count of bases not matched to a gene: 12. CDR3 bases: TGTGCCAGCTCGCTAAGGAGCGGGAATAACAATGAGCAGTTCTTC. The encoded protein is CASSLRSGNNNEQFF.

The V call is TRBV11-3, the J call TRBJ2-6; tentative D call: TRBD2 (7 bases). Germline V CDR1 and CDR2: SGHNT, YENEEA. Trimming took 11 bases from V and 4 from J, leaving 15 bases between them. This CDR3 region has 14 residues. CDR3 nucleotide sequence: TGTGCCTCCATGGCGGGGGCCGGGGCCAACGTCCTGACTTTC. Residues: CASMAGAGANVLTF.

CDR3 in DNA: TGTGCCTGGGCAGGGGAAAACATTCAGTACTTC. Translating it yields CAWAGENIQYF. V gene TRBV30 combines with J gene TRBJ2-4; tentatively, D is TRBD1 (6 bases). The germline V gene has CDR1 GTSNPN and CDR2 SVGIG (reference sequence). The CDR3 extends over 11 amino acids. The V end lost 5 bases, the J end lost 5 bases, and 7 bases lay between the germline ends. Full variable domain (outside the CDR3, taken from reference TRBV30 and TRBJ2-4): SQTIHQWPATLVQPVGSPLSLECTVEGTSNPNLYWYRQAAGRGLQLLFYSVGIGQISSEVPQNLSASRPQDRQFILSSKKLLLSDSGFYLCAWAGENIQYFGAGTRLSVL.

Here the CDR3 DNA reads TGTGCCAGCAGCCCCGGGACAAACTCCTACAATGAGCAGTTCTTC. Translated: CASSPGTNSYNEQFF. This chain connects TRBV11-2 to TRBJ2-1; a possible D gene is TRBD1 (6 bases). The V gene lost 5 bases and the J gene lost 0 bases, with 11 bases spanning the gap. Germline CDR1 is SGHAT and CDR2 is FQNNGV. The CDR3 totals 15 residues. Full variable domain (rest looked up from reference TRBV11-2 and TRBJ2-1): EAGVAQSPRYKIIEKRQSVAFWCNPISGHATLYWYQQILGQGPKLLIQFQNNGVVDDSQLPKDRFSAERLKGVDSTLKIQPAKLEDSAVYLCASSPGTNSYNEQFFGPGTRLTVL.

The chain combines TRBV30 with TRBJ1-1; no firm D call. Trimming stripped 0 bases from V and 0 bases from J, with 8 bases between. CDR1 is GTSNPN, CDR2 SVGIG, per germline (reference sequence). CDR3 size: 14 residues. CDR3 bases: TGTGCCTGGAGTGTCCAGTATCTGAACACTGAAGCTTTCTTT. Its translation is CAWSVQYLNTEAFF.

The chain has TRBV19 and TRBJ1-4; no clear D. The CDR3 spans 12 residues. V was trimmed by 1 base and J by 8 bases, leaving 5 bases between them. The germline gives CDR1 LNHDA, CDR2 SQIVND (reference sequence). As DNA, the CDR3 is TGTGCCAGTAGTATAGGACAAGAAAAACTGTTTTTT. It yields the protein CASSIGQEKLFF.

This chain's CDR3 is CASNRGALGNTIYF. DNA for the CDR3: TGTGCCAGCAATCGGGGGGCGCTTGGAAACACCATATATTTT. The genes are TRBV6-5 and TRBJ1-3; the D gene is possibly TRBD1 (6 bases). In germline, CDR1 is MNHEY, CDR2 SVGAGI. V was shortened by 7 bases and J by 3 bases, with 13 bases between the two germline ends. The length of the CDR3 is 14 residues.